A single sample is the source of the 32 T cell receptor beta chains below, sequenced in a study of identifying expanded T cells in peripheral blood. Measured with immunoSEQ multiplex PCR; TCRdb has only the in-frame clones, and not every one. This sample has about 100,000 clones, with over 80% found just once. Sequencing used blood. These receptor sequences come from a person aged 18 to 75 in good health.

J is TRBJ1-3 and V is TRBV5-1, with 7 bases that match TRBD1. The CDR3 covers 14 residues. V shed 4 bases and J 2 bases; nucleotides not matched to a gene: 3. Germline V CDR1 and CDR2: SGHRS, YFSETQ. CDR3 protein: CASSGGGAGNTIYF. The CDR3 DNA reads TGCGCCAGCAGCGGAGGGGGCGCTGGAAACACCATATATTTT.

The chain recombines TRBV18 with TRBJ2-7; no definite D call. This CDR3 contains 15 residues. V lost 3 bases and J 1 base, leaving 13 bases between the germline ends. Germline CDR1 KGHSH, CDR2 LQKENI. This CDR3 is CASSPTQAISYEQYF. CDR3 DNA: TGTGCCAGCTCACCTACACAAGCCATATCCTACGAGCAGTACTTC. Full variable domain (outside the CDR3, taken from reference TRBV18 and TRBJ2-7): NAGVMQNPRHLVRRRGQEARLRCSPMKGHSHVYWYRQLPEEGLKFMVYLQKENIIDESGMPKERFSAEFPKEGPSILRIQQVVRGDSAAYFCASSPTQAISYEQYFGPGTRLTVT.

The chain couples TRBV15 to TRBJ1-6; 8 bases are a match to TRBD1. The germline CDR1 and CDR2 sequences are LNHNV and YYDKDF (reference sequence). V lost 5 bases, J lost 7 bases, and 4 bases stayed unmatched. The CDR3 extends over 14 amino acids. The CDR3 here is CATSGQGRNSPLHF. In DNA, the CDR3 is TGTGCCACCAGCGGACAGGGTAGGAATTCACCCCTCCACTTT. The full variable domain, in which reference TRBV15 and TRBJ1-6 provide the parts outside the CDR3, is DAMVIQNPRYQVTQFGKPVTLSCSQTLNHNVMYWYQQKSSQAPKLLFHYYDKDFNNEADTPDNFQSRRPNTSFCFLDIRSPGLGDTAMYLCATSGQGRNSPLHFGNGTRLTVT.

The chain carries TRBV4-3 and TRBJ2-7; TRBD2 matches at 10 bases. V lost 4 bases and J lost 3; bases outside the gene matches: 6. This CDR3 is 15 amino acids long. Germline assignment: CDR1 LGHNA and CDR2 YSLEER. This CDR3 reads CASSPTSGPDYEQYF. Written as DNA, the CDR3 is TGCGCCAGCAGCCCGACTAGCGGGCCGGACTACGAGCAGTACTTC.

The gene calls are TRBV10-3 and TRBJ1-3, with D perhaps matching TRBD1 (5 bases). Deletions cut 6 bases from V and 3 bases from J, with 12 bases between. CDR3 length equals 14 residues. In germline, CDR1 is ENHRY, CDR2 SYGVKD. CDR3 loop: CAISETESGNTIYF. The CDR3 DNA reads as TGTGCCATCAGCGAGACAGAAAGTGGAAACACCATATATTTT.

This clone has just one count. CDR3: CASSQDRDEELFF. The DNA for the CDR3 is TGTGCCAGCAGCCAAGACAGGGATGAGGAGCTGTTTTTT. V and J are TRBV7-2 and TRBJ2-2; 7 nucleotides agree with TRBD1. Germline V gene sequence: CDR1 SGHTA, CDR2 FQGNSA. The CDR3 consists of 13 residues. V lost 5 bases, J lost 10 bases, and 7 bases stayed unmatched.

The rearrangement links TRBV5-6 to TRBJ1-1, with D unclear. The CDR3 spans 14 residues. Germline-derived CDR1 and CDR2 are SGHDT and YYEEEE. With 5 bases removed from V and 4 bases from J, the gap between germline ends came to 15 bases. The CDR3 region is CASRREGWGTEAFF. The CDR3 coding sequence is TGTGCCAGCAGGCGGGAGGGCTGGGGCACTGAAGCTTTCTTT.

The chain recombines TRBV11-2 with TRBJ1-1; D call uncertain. The CDR3 contains 14 residues. Germline lookup yields CDR1 SGHAT and CDR2 FQNNGV. Trimming shortened V by 2 bases and J by 4 bases, and 11 bases separated the two germline ends. CDR3 bases: TGTGCCAGCAGCTTAACAAGTAAAGGCACTGAAGCTTTCTTT. Protein product: CASSLTSKGTEAFF.

This chain joins TRBV18 and TRBJ1-1; D is ambiguous. The length of the CDR3 is 13 residues. V dropped 3 bases and J dropped 8 bases, with 13 bases sitting between them. CDR1 is KGHSH and CDR2 is LQKENI in the germline V gene. The CDR3 DNA reads as TGTGCCAGCTCACCCCCCACGCGAGACGAAGCTTTCTTT. Encoded protein: CASSPPTRDEAFF.

This sequence joins TRBV6-6 and TRBJ2-3, with D uncertain. Germline CDR1 MNHNY, CDR2 SVGAGI (reference sequence). CDR3 length equals 13 residues. Trimming shortened V by 2 bases and J by 3 bases, and 6 bases separated the two germline ends. This CDR3 reads CASSYGATDTQYF. CDR3 coding DNA: TGTGCCAGCAGTTACGGAGCGACAGATACGCAGTATTTT.

This sequence joins TRBV7-9 and TRBJ2-7; 7 positions agree with TRBD2. Per the germline V gene, CDR1 is SEHNR and CDR2 is FQNEAQ (reference sequence). V lost 3 bases, J lost 7 bases, and 9 bases stayed unmatched. This CDR3 is built from 14 residues. CDR3 loop: CASSLGRSGKEQYF. The CDR3 DNA reads TGTGCCAGCAGCTTGGGTAGGAGCGGGAAAGAGCAGTACTTC. The full variable domain, rest sourced from reference TRBV7-9 and TRBJ2-7, is DTGVSQNPRHKITKRGQNVTFRCDPISEHNRLYWYRQTLGQGPEFLTYFQNEAQLEKSRLLSDRFSAERPKGSFSTLEIQRTEQGDSAMYLCASSLGRSGKEQYFGPGTRLTVT.

The V and J genes are TRBV18 and TRBJ2-7; D is ambiguous. Trimming took 2 bases from V and 4 from J, leaving 9 bases between them. This CDR3 contains 13 residues. Germline V CDR1 and CDR2: KGHSH, LQKENI. The CDR3 here is CASSPFGYYEQYF. DNA of the CDR3: TGTGCCAGCTCACCATTTGGGTATTACGAGCAGTACTTC.

CDR3 amino acids: CASSRDRGVVAEAFF. CDR3 coding DNA: TGTGCCAGCAGCCGAGACAGGGGCGTTGTGGCTGAAGCTTTCTTT. J is TRBJ1-1 and V is TRBV6-5, with TRBD1 identical over 8 bases. Germline V gene data show CDR1 as MNHEY and CDR2 as SVGAGI. The CDR3 runs 15 residues. With 6 bases clipped from V and 6 bases from J, the junction kept 12 bases outside the gene matches.

V usage is TRBV5-1 and J usage is TRBJ1-1; unclear D gene. CDR3 length: 13 residues. The V gene lost 5 bases and the J gene lost 1 base, with 9 bases spanning the gap. Looked up from germline, CDR1 is SGHRS and CDR2 is YFSETQ. The CDR3 sequence: CASRLSKNTEAFF. CDR3 nucleotide sequence: TGCGCCAGCAGACTATCGAAGAACACTGAAGCTTTCTTT.

The V call is TRBV18, the J call TRBJ2-1, with 7 positions matching TRBD2. J lost 5 bases, V lost 3 bases, and 7 bases had no gene match. The germline V gene encodes CDR1 KGHSH and CDR2 LQKENI. There are 15 residues in the CDR3. The CDR3 bases are TGTGCCAGCTCACCTCAGCGGGACCCTAACAATGAGCAGTTCTTC. It translates to CASSPQRDPNNEQFF.

In DNA, the CDR3 is TGTGCCAGCAGCCCCCCGGGGCAGGGCAGGTGGAAGCTGTTTTTT. It encodes CASSPPGQGRWKLFF. The V gene is TRBV27, the J gene TRBJ2-2; either TRBD1 or TRBD2 may supply D (5 bases each). The germline gives CDR1 MNHEY, CDR2 SMNVEV (reference sequence). The CDR3 consists of 15 residues. With 6 bases removed from V and 12 bases from J, the gap between germline ends came to 23 bases.

J is TRBJ2-3 and V is TRBV2; D ambiguous. From germline, CDR1 is SNHLY and CDR2 FYNNEI. V was shortened by 6 bases and J by 8 bases, with 15 bases between the two germline ends. This CDR3 is built from 13 residues. The CDR3 here is CASSPLGTRTQYF. The DNA for the CDR3 is TGTGCCAGCAGCCCTCTCGGCACCCGTACGCAGTATTTT.

The genes are TRBV10-3 and TRBJ2-1; no definite D call. Trimming pared 4 bases from V and 0 bases from J, leaving 13 bases between. Germline lookup yields CDR1 ENHRY and CDR2 SYGVKD. The CDR3 totals 16 residues. The CDR3 loop reads CAISGTGPSSYNEQFF. The DNA for the CDR3 is TGTGCCATCAGTGGGACGGGCCCGAGCTCCTACAATGAGCAGTTCTTC.

The chain carries TRBV30 and TRBJ1-4; D call uncertain. Germline V gives CDR1 GTSNPN, CDR2 SVGIG (reference sequence). The V gene lost 0 bases and the J gene lost 7 bases, with 3 bases spanning the gap. This CDR3 spans 11 amino acids. The CDR3 DNA sequence: TGTGCCTGGAGTGTACGTGAAAAACTGTTTTTT. This translates into CAWSVREKLFF.

V gene TRBV14 combines with J gene TRBJ2-1, with D maybe TRBD2 (6 bases). This CDR3 is 18 amino acids long. Trimming took 4 bases from V and 4 from J, leaving 23 bases between them. The V gene's germline CDR1 is SGHDN and CDR2 FVKESK. Written as DNA, the CDR3 is TGTGCCAGCAGCCCCAACCCCGCGGGGCGGGGCCGATACAATGAGCAGTTCTTC. Residues: CASSPNPAGRGRYNEQFF.

The chain links TRBV5-1 to TRBJ2-7, with D possibly matching TRBD2 (6 bases). Trimming pared 0 bases from V and 6 bases from J, leaving 16 bases between. Germline V gene lookup returns CDR1 SGHRS and CDR2 YFSETQ. The CDR3 extends over 15 amino acids. The CDR3 DNA reads as TGCGCCAGCAGCTTGGGGGCGGGGCCCCGGGGCGAGCAGTACTTC. Residues: CASSLGAGPRGEQYF.

The V gene is TRBV5-5, the J gene TRBJ1-6, with unresolved D. In germline, CDR1 is SGHKS, CDR2 YYEKEE (reference sequence). The CDR3 has 13 residues. The germline V and J ends were trimmed by 4 bases and 6 bases, with 8 bases remaining between them. CDR3 sequence: CASSTTANSPLHF. The CDR3 DNA is TGTGCCAGCAGCACCACAGCTAATTCACCCCTCCACTTT.

The chain combines TRBV9 with TRBJ2-5; possibly TRBD2 for D (6 bases). Looked up from germline, CDR1 is SGDLS and CDR2 is YYNGEE. This CDR3 is 15 amino acids long. V lost 0 bases, J lost 1 base, and 10 bases lay in between. Here the CDR3 reads CASSVVAGPQETQYF. The CDR3 DNA follows: TGTGCCAGCAGCGTAGTGGCGGGGCCCCAAGAGACCCAGTACTTC.

This clone was detected only once. V gene TRBV6-5 combines with J gene TRBJ2-3; D remains unclear. V lost 2 bases and J lost 0, with 6 bases in between. The CDR3 covers 14 residues. From germline, CDR1 is MNHEY and CDR2 SVGAGI. The CDR3 here is CASSYAHSTDTQYF. The CDR3 DNA sequence: TGTGCCAGCAGTTACGCCCACAGCACAGATACGCAGTATTTT.

V is TRBV5-1 and J is TRBJ1-2, with TRBD1 matching over 7 bases. The CDR3 loop spans 14 amino acids. Germline V lookup: CDR1 SGHRS, CDR2 YFSETQ. The V gene end was trimmed by 5 bases and the J gene end by 4 bases; junction bases not matched to a gene: 8. Written as DNA, the CDR3 is TGCGCCAGCAGACAAACCGGGACAGTCTATGGCTACACCTTC. The encoded protein is CASRQTGTVYGYTF.

The rearrangement joins TRBV5-1 to TRBJ1-5; 9 nucleotides agree with TRBD1. This CDR3 region has 15 residues. Germline V CDR1 and CDR2: SGHRS, YFSETQ. Trimming cost V 4 bases and J 3 bases; bases outside gene matches: 5. CDR3 region: CASSQGTGNNQPQHF. DNA of the CDR3: TGCGCCAGCAGCCAAGGGACAGGGAACAATCAGCCCCAGCATTTT.

The CDR3 protein is CASADREGNNQPQHF. DNA for the CDR3: TGTGCCAGCGCGGACAGGGAAGGGAACAATCAGCCCCAGCATTTT. This chain uses TRBV4-2 with TRBJ1-5, with 8 positions matching TRBD1. Germline-derived CDR1 and CDR2 are LGHNA and YNFKEQ. The CDR3 length is 15 residues. V lost 8 bases, J lost 3 bases, and 9 bases stayed unmatched.

J is TRBJ2-7 and V is TRBV5-5; D may correspond to TRBD1 or TRBD2 (6 bases each). V was clipped by 2 bases and J by 3 bases, with 21 bases between them. The CDR3 contains 17 residues. Germline CDR1 reads SGHKS; CDR2 reads YYEKEE (reference sequence). DNA for the CDR3: TGTGCCAGCAGCTTTACTCTCGTGGGAGGACAGAACTACGAGCAGTACTTC. As protein: CASSFTLVGGQNYEQYF.

The rearrangement joins TRBV5-1 to TRBJ2-5; TRBD2 matches 13 bases. The CDR3 runs to 15 residues. V shed 5 bases and J 3 bases; nucleotides not matched to a gene: 4. Germline V gene lookup returns CDR1 SGHRS and CDR2 YFSETQ. The CDR3 is CASRPGTSGKETQYF. In DNA, the CDR3 is TGCGCCAGCAGGCCCGGGACTAGCGGGAAAGAGACCCAGTACTTC.

J is TRBJ2-1 and V is TRBV5-1; possibly TRBD2 for D (6 bases). The CDR3 length is 15 residues. The germline V gene has CDR1 SGHRS and CDR2 YFSETQ. Deletions cut 5 bases from V and 8 bases from J, with 20 bases between. The CDR3 nucleotides read TGCGCCAGCAGGTTGAGTCTTGCGGGACCGGATGAGCAGTTCTTC. Amino acids: CASRLSLAGPDEQFF.

The chain is built from TRBV6-5 and TRBJ1-1; weak D call: TRBD1 (6 bases). The V gene lost 2 bases and the J gene lost 4 bases, with 17 bases spanning the gap. Germline values: CDR1 MNHEY, CDR2 SVGAGI. This CDR3 contains 16 residues. CDR3 sequence reads: CASSYRTTQGSTEAFF. The CDR3 DNA is TGTGCCAGCAGTTACCGGACGACACAGGGTTCCACTGAAGCTTTCTTT.

The J gene is TRBJ2-7, the V gene TRBV7-9; D might be TRBD1 (5 bases). V was cut by 5 bases and J by 6 bases, with 17 bases left in between. Germline CDR1 and CDR2: SEHNR and FQNEAQ (reference sequence). This CDR3 has 14 amino acids. The CDR3 sequence: CASSPGQDTGEQYF. In DNA form, the CDR3 reads TGTGCCAGCAGCCCAGGACAAGACACTGGCGAGCAGTACTTC.